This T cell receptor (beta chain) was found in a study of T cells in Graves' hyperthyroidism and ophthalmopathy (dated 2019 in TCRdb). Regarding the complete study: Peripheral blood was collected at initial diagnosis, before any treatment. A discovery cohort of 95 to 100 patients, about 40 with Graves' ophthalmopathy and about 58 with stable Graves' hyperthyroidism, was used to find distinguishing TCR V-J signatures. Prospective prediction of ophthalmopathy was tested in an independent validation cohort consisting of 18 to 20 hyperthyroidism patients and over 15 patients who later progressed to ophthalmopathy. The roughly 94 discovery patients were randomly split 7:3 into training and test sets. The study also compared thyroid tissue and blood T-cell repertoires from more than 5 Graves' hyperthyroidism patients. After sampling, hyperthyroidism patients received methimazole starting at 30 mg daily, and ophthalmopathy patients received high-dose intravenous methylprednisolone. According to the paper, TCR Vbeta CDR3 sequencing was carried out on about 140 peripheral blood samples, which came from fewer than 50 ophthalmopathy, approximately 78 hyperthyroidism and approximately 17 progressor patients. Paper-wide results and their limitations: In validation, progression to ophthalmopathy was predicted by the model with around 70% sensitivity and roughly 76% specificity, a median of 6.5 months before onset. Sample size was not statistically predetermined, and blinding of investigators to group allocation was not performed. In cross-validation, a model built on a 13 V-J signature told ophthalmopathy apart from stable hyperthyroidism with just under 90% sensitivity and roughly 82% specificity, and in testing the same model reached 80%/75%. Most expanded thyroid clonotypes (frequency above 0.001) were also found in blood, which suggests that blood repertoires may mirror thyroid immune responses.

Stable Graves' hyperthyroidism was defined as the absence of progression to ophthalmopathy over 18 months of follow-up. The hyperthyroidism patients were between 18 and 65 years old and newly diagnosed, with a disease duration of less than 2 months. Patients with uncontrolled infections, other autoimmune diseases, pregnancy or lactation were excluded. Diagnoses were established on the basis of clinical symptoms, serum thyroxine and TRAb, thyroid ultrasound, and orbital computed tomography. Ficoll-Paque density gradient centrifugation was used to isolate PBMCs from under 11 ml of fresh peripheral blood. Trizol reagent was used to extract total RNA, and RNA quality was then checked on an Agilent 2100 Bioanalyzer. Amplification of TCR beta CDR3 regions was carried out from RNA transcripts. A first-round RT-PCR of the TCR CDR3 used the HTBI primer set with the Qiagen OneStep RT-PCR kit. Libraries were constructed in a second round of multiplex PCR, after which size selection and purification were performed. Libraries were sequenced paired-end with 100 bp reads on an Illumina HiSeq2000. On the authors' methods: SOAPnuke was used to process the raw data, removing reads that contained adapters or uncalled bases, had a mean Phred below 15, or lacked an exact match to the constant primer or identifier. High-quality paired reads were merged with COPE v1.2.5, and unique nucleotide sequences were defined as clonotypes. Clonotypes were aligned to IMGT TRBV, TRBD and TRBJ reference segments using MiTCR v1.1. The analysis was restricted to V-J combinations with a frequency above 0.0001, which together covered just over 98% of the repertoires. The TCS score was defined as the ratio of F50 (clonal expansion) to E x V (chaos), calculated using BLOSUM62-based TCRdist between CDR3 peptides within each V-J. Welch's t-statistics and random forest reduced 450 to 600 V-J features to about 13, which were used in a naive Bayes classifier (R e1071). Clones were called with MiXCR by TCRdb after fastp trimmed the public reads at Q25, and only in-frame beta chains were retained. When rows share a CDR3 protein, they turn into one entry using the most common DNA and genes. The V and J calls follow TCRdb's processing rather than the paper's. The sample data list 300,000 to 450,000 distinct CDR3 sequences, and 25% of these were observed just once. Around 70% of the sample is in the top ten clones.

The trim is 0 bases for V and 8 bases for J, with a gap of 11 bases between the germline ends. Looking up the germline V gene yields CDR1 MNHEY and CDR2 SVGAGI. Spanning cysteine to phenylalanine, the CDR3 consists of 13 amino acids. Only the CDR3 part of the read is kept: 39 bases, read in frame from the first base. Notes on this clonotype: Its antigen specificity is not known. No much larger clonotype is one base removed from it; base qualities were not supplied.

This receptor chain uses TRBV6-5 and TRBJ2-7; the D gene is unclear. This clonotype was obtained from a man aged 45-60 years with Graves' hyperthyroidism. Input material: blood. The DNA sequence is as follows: TGTGCCAGCAGTTACTCGGGTCCGGCCAAGCAGTACTTC. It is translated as CASSYSGPAKQYF.